This is a list of T cell receptor beta chains from one sample in a study of blood T cell repertoires in COVID-19. The data were produced by immunoSEQ multiplex PCR, yet TCRdb's version contains in-frame clones alone and is incomplete. The table lists 200,000 to 250,000 clones, about four fifths of them singletons. Sequenced material: peripheral blood. Receptors originate from a woman older than 75 with COVID-19, enrolled during active disease. Each CDR3 is given with its conserved first and last residue. A D gene is named only where the DNA matches it firmly. Size is stated for part of the rows, as once, few or many counts, or as a class when the clone is expanded.

J: TRBJ1-6; D: TRBD1; size: NA; V: TRBV3-1/TRBV3-2; DNA: TGTGCCAGCAGCCAAGGGGACAGGAATTCACCCCTCCACTTT; CDR3: CASSQGDRNSPLHF
J: TRBJ2-1; D: NA; size: NA; V: TRBV29-1; DNA: TGCAGCGCCCTGGTACTCTACAATGAGCAGTTCTTC; CDR3: CSALVLYNEQFF
J: TRBJ1-2; D: NA; size: NA; V: TRBV3-1/TRBV3-2; DNA: TGTGCCAGCAGCTCAGGGGAACTGGGGGACTATGGCTACACCTTC; CDR3: CASSSGELGDYGYTF
J: TRBJ1-3; D: NA; size: NA; V: TRBV19; DNA: TGTGCCAGTAGTAAGAACAGGCCGGGCTCTGGAAACACCATATATTTT; CDR3: CASSKNRPGSGNTIYF
J: TRBJ2-5; D: NA; size: NA; V: TRBV7-9; DNA: TGTGCCAGCAGCTTATCAGGACTGGAGACCCAGTACTTC; CDR3: CASSLSGLETQYF
J: TRBJ1-3; D: TRBD1; size: NA; V: TRBV5-1; DNA: TGCGCCAGCAGCCGCTACCTACAGGGGACGGCAAACACCATATATTTT; CDR3: CASSRYLQGTANTIYF
J: TRBJ1-1; D: NA; size: NA; V: TRBV7-9; DNA: TGTGCCAGCAGCTTAGGTGGGGCAGGCGTTTCGATCTTT; CDR3: CASSLGGAGVSIF
J: TRBJ1-1; D: NA; size: NA; V: TRBV29-1; DNA: TGCAGCGTTGGACGCGTAGGGGCCGACACTGAAGCTTTCTTT; CDR3: CSVGRVGADTEAFF
J: TRBJ1-1; D: TRBD1; size: NA; V: TRBV7-9; DNA: TGTGCCAGCAGCCCCAAGGGGACAGGGATCCCTAAAGCTTTCTTT; CDR3: CASSPKGTGIPKAFF
J: TRBJ2-3; D: TRBD1; size: NA; V: TRBV11-2; DNA: TGTGCCAGCAGCTTAGGGACAGGGGGCTACACAGATACGCAGTATTTT; CDR3: CASSLGTGGYTDTQYF
J: TRBJ1-2; D: NA; size: NA; V: TRBV28; DNA: TGTGCCAGCAGTCTAATATTGGGGGGAGAGAACTATGGCTACACCTTC; CDR3: CASSLILGGENYGYTF
J: TRBJ1-1; D: NA; size: NA; V: TRBV7-9; DNA: TGTGCCAGCAGCTCCACCTACGAGGACAAGTATAAGTCGGCTTTCTTT; CDR3: CASSSTYEDKYKSAFF
J: TRBJ1-2; D: NA; size: NA; V: TRBV5-4; DNA: TGTGCCAGCAGCTTGGACAGGGAGGGGTATGGCTACACCTTC; CDR3: CASSLDREGYGYTF
J: TRBJ2-7; D: TRBD2; size: NA; V: TRBV11-1; DNA: TGTGCCAGCAGCCCCGGACTAGCTCGGGAGCAGTACTTC; CDR3: CASSPGLAREQYF
J: TRBJ1-2; D: NA; size: NA; V: TRBV18; DNA: TGTGCCAGCTCACCACCCACAGTTACCTATGGCTACACCTTC; CDR3: CASSPPTVTYGYTF
J: TRBJ2-3; D: TRBD2; size: NA; V: TRBV5-1; DNA: TGCGCCAGCAGCGCCTCTTCGTCGGGAGGGGGGGATACGCAGTATTTT; CDR3: CASSASSSGGGDTQYF
J: TRBJ1-4; D: NA; size: NA; V: TRBV21-1; DNA: TGTGCCAGCAGCACCAGACCAAACCACAGGGGGCGAAGGGGAAAAACTGTTTTT; CDR3: CASSTRPNHRGRRGKTVF
J: TRBJ2-7; D: NA; size: NA; V: TRBV9; DNA: TGTGCCAGCAGCGTAAATAAGATCGGGGAGCAGTACTTC; CDR3: CASSVNKIGEQYF
J: TRBJ1-6; D: NA; size: NA; V: TRBV18; DNA: TGTGCCAGCTCACCACTCAGCAGCACAGCCAATTCACCCCTCCACTTT; CDR3: CASSPLSSTANSPLHF
J: TRBJ2-7; D: NA; size: NA; V: TRBV18; DNA: TGTGCCAGCTCACCATTGTTCGTGGGCGGGATCTACGAGCAGTACTTC; CDR3: CASSPLFVGGIYEQYF
J: TRBJ1-1; D: TRBD1; size: NA; V: TRBV29-1; DNA: TGCAGCGTGGGACAGGGTCTGGGCACTGAAGCTTTCTTT; CDR3: CSVGQGLGTEAFF
J: TRBJ2-5; D: NA; size: once; V: TRBV11-3; DNA: TGTGCCAGCAGCTTTGGCCGGGGGGCGGGGGTTCAAGAGACCCAGTACTTC; CDR3: CASSFGRGAGVQETQYF
J: TRBJ2-5; D: TRBD2; size: NA; V: TRBV3-1/TRBV3-2; DNA: TGTGCCAGCAGCCCAGGGACTAGCGGGGGAGAGACCCAGTACTTC; CDR3: CASSPGTSGGETQYF
J: TRBJ1-2; D: NA; size: few; V: TRBV27; DNA: TGTGCCAGCAGTTTTAGAGTATCGGATGGCTACACCTTC; CDR3: CASSFRVSDGYTF
J: TRBJ2-6; D: TRBD2; size: once; V: TRBV5-1; DNA: TGCGCCAGCAGCCTAAGACTAGCTGCTGGGGCCAACGTCCTGACTTTC; CDR3: CASSLRLAAGANVLTF
J: TRBJ1-5; D: NA; size: NA; V: TRBV27; DNA: TGTGCCAGCAGTTTTCGGAACCCCCGGGACTTTAGCAATCAGCCCCAGCATTTT; CDR3: CASSFRNPRDFSNQPQHF
J: TRBJ1-5; D: NA; size: few; V: TRBV2; DNA: TGTGCCAGCAGTGATAGGGGGAGAGGGCAGCCCCAGCATTTT; CDR3: CASSDRGRGQPQHF
J: TRBJ1-6; D: TRBD1; size: NA; V: TRBV27; DNA: TGTGCCAGCAGTTCCCGGACAGGGAATTCACCCCTCCACTTT; CDR3: CASSSRTGNSPLHF
J: TRBJ2-2; D: TRBD1; size: NA; V: TRBV5-1; DNA: TGCGCCAGCAGCTTCGGACAGGGGTCCGGGGAGCTGTTTTTT; CDR3: CASSFGQGSGELFF
J: TRBJ1-3; D: NA; size: NA; V: TRBV6-5; DNA: TGTGCCAGCAGTATACAGCTATCTGGAAACACCATATATTTT; CDR3: CASSIQLSGNTIYF
J: TRBJ2-7; D: TRBD2; size: once; V: TRBV28; DNA: TGTGCCAGCACTGGACTAGATAGAACCTACGAGCAGTACTTC; CDR3: CASTGLDRTYEQYF
J: TRBJ1-1; D: TRBD1; size: NA; V: TRBV18; DNA: TGTGCCAGCTCACCGATGAGGGGGCGGAACACTGAAGCTTTCTTT; CDR3: CASSPMRGRNTEAFF